The entry that follows covers one T cell receptor beta chain sequence. The data derive from a study of shared clonotypes between healthy human individuals. Produced via immunoSEQ multiplex PCR; TCRdb's table is partial and in-frame only. The data contain fewer than 3 million clones, around 90% of them singletons. CDR3 size: 16 residues. CDR1 and CDR2 (germline): SGHVS, FNYEAQ. The ends lost 4 bases at V and 0 bases at J; junction bases unmatched: 5. The chain recombines TRBV7-6 with TRBJ2-3; 9 nucleotides line up with TRBD2. The clonotype comes from a man younger than 35 in good health. Some clones in this sample may be carry-over from other donors' samples. Sequencing was performed on naive CD4+ T cells from PBMCs. This sample's subset: CD45RA+ positively selected. The CDR3 nucleotides read TGTGCCAGCAGCTGGGAGACTAGCGGAAGCACAGATACGCAGTATTTT. It is translated as CASSWETSGSTDTQYF.